This entry concerns a single TCR beta chain. The target antigen is unknown. Germline V gene data show CDR1 as MNHNS and CDR2 as SASEGT. Trimming removed 2 bases at V and 6 bases at J, with 11 bases between. CDR3 size: 14 residues. This sample is part of a study of long-term antiretroviral therapy in people with HIV. Across the whole study: Samples from the earliest time points predate the 2015 immediate-ART recommendation by about a decade. Overall study findings and caveats: Controls showed broader CDR3 length ranges than did the HIV repertoires. Across all time points, the repertoire was dominated by clones that expanded before ART.

Per donor, a minimum of one pre-ART and a minimum of two post-ART PBMC samples were available. Survey-level resolution applied to immunoSEQ assay v3.0. Here immunoSEQ multiplex PCR was the method, and the copy in TCRdb shows in-frame clones only, minus some. The profile covers approximately 13,000 clones, with 75% to 80% appearing a single time and roughly a fifth taken by the ten largest. The sequenced sample was unsorted PBMCs, obtained 0.5 years before starting antiretroviral therapy. The chain combines TRBV6-1 with TRBJ2-1; no reliable D call. This TCR came from a woman in her 40s with HIV. Here the CDR3 DNA reads TGTGCCAGCAGTGAAAGTCGCACCGTCAATGAGCAGTTCTTC. Protein sequence: CASSESRTVNEQFF.